This TCR beta chain is drawn from a study of blood T cell repertoires in COVID-19. Overall study: Sites in the United States, Italy and Spain provided acute and convalescent COVID-19 samples. Sample material is recorded as cDNA or gDNA derived from T cells, B-cell-depleted T cells, or PBMCs.

Authors' analysis steps: Amplifying reference gene primers gave estimates of nucleated cell counts. Repertoires were generated with immunoSEQ multiplex PCR, while TCRdb's copy carries only in-frame clones and drops some. V and J calls and clone size are those listed in that table; D and trimming were worked out from the DNA. Counted here are approximately 400,000 clones, roughly 90% occurring once; the ten biggest clones make up approximately 1.2%. Input material: peripheral blood. The receptor was isolated from a man in his forties or fifties with acute or convalescent COVID-19.

Here the CDR3 DNA reads TGCGCCAGCAGCCAAGTCCTTGGGGGGGCCGCAGAGACCCAGTACTTC. It is translated as CASSQVLGGAAETQYF. The chain carries TRBV4-3 and TRBJ2-5, with D possibly TRBD2 on 7 matching bases. The CDR3 has 16 amino acids. The germline CDR1 and CDR2 sequences are LGHNA and YSLEER. With 1 base removed from V and 4 bases from J, the gap between germline ends came to 16 bases.